This T cell receptor (beta chain) was observed in a study of technical replicates of blood from four donors. V lost 0 bases and J lost 9; bases outside the gene matches: 5. The CDR3 is 16 amino acids. The germline V gene encodes CDR1 LGHNA and CDR2 YSLEER. Sequencing was performed with immunoSEQ multiplex PCR; in TCRdb, only in-frame clones are kept and a portion is missing. The sample includes 62,000 or so clones, about 89% seen only once; the top ten take approximately 5.2%. This clone was observed once. The sequence was collected from a human donor in good health. Some clones in this sample may be carry-over from other donors' samples. The V gene is TRBV4-3, the J gene TRBJ2-7, with 16 nucleotides matching TRBD2. Sequencing was carried out using PBMCs. In DNA, the CDR3 is TGCGCCAGCAGCCAAGACGGGACTAGCGGGAGGGGATGGCAGTACTTC. As protein: CASSQDGTSGRGWQYF.